Listed below are T cell receptor beta chains from one sample, sequenced in a study of cytomegalovirus exposure and HLA in healthy donors. Profiling relied on immunoSEQ multiplex PCR, and the TCRdb table lists in-frame clones only, not all of them. The table shows around 200,000 clones, with roughly 80% occurring only once. Specimen: PBMCs. The receptor set was obtained from a young woman in good health and CMV-seronegative. Each CDR3 is given with its conserved first and last residue. A D gene is named only where the DNA matches it firmly. The listing skips clone size in some rows; elsewhere it reads once, few, many or a size class.

TRBD1	NA	TRBV5-1	TRBJ1-6	TGCGCCAGCAGGCCCAGGGGGAGCTCCTATAATTCACCCCTCCACTTT	CASRPRGSSYNSPLHF
NA	once	TRBV28	TRBJ2-5	TGTGCCAGCAGTCCCCCTCTGGGGGCTAGGGAGACCCAGTACTTC	CASSPPLGARETQYF
TRBD2	NA	TRBV5-4	TRBJ2-5	TGTGCCAGCAGCACCCGAGCGGGGGGACAAGAGACCCAGTACTTC	CASSTRAGGQETQYF
NA	NA	TRBV28	TRBJ2-2	TGTGCCAGCAGTTTTCACGGGGAGCTGTTTTTT	CASSFHGELFF
TRBD1	once	TRBV7-6	TRBJ2-3	TGTGCCAGCAGCCACAGGGGGAGCGGACACACAGATACGCAGTATTTT	CASSHRGSGHTDTQYF
TRBD1	NA	TRBV13	TRBJ2-7	TGTGCCAGCAGCTTAGTTCCCGGGACAGGGACCTACGAGCAGTACTTC	CASSLVPGTGTYEQYF
TRBD1	NA	TRBV5-1	TRBJ1-4	TGCGCCAGCAGCTTCTTCCCGGGACAGGGTGAAAAACTGTTTTTT	CASSFFPGQGEKLFF
NA	NA	TRBV15	TRBJ2-7	TGTGCCACCAGCAGAGATCTTGCCTACGAGCAGTACTTC	CATSRDLAYEQYF
TRBD1	once	TRBV19	TRBJ2-3	TGTGCCAGTAGAAGGACAGGAGTCACAGATACGCAGTATTTT	CASRRTGVTDTQYF
NA	NA	TRBV25-1	TRBJ2-3	TGTGCCAGCAGTGACCACAGGGATTATACGCAGTATTTT	CASSDHRDYTQYF
NA	NA	TRBV6-6	TRBJ1-1	TGTGCCAGCAGTACCCCGGTCCTCACTGAAGCTTTCTTT	CASSTPVLTEAFF
NA	NA	TRBV5-1	TRBJ2-5	TGCGCCAGCAGCCCTTACCAAGAGACCCAGTACTTC	CASSPYQETQYF
NA	NA	TRBV7-2	TRBJ1-2	TGTGCCAGCAGCCTGGCTGGGGGAGGCTATGGCTACACCTTC	CASSLAGGGYGYTF
NA	NA	TRBV5-1	TRBJ1-4	TGCGCCAGCAGCTTGGATTTTAGGGGAGGTGAAAAACTGTTTTTT	CASSLDFRGGEKLFF
TRBD1	NA	TRBV14	TRBJ2-1	TGTGCCAGCAGCCTGGGGACAGCCTCCTACAATGAGCAGTTCTTC	CASSLGTASYNEQFF
TRBD2	NA	TRBV2	TRBJ2-7	TGTGCCAGCAGTGAACCACTGGGGACTAGCGAGAGCTCCTACGAGCAGTACTTC	CASSEPLGTSESSYEQYF
TRBD2	NA	TRBV27	TRBJ2-1	TGTGCCAGCAGTTCCCTTCTAAAAACGGGAGGGTATAATGAGCAGTTCTTC	CASSSLLKTGGYNEQFF
NA	NA	TRBV27	TRBJ1-4	TGTGCCAGCAGTTTGTCTATCTTATCAACTAATGAAAAACTGTTTTTT	CASSLSILSTNEKLFF
NA	NA	TRBV9	TRBJ2-3	TGTGCCAGCAGCGTATCATCAGATACGCAGTATTTT	CASSVSSDTQYF
TRBD1	NA	TRBV7-2	TRBJ1-4	TGTGCCAGCAGCCCGACAGGGGGAGCTAATGAAAAACTGTTTTTT	CASSPTGGANEKLFF
NA	NA	TRBV30	TRBJ1-2	TGTGCCTGGAGCCTCGGGCAGGGCGGTGGCTACACCTTC	CAWSLGQGGGYTF
TRBD1	NA	TRBV27	TRBJ2-7	TGTGCCAGCAGTCCCATGCTGCCGGGACAGGGGTACTACGAGCAGTACTTC	CASSPMLPGQGYYEQYF
TRBD2	NA	TRBV5-4	TRBJ2-5	TGTGCCAGCAGCTTGGGGCTAGCGGGAGCCCCGTTAGAGACCCAGTACTTC	CASSLGLAGAPLETQYF
NA	few	TRBV7-9	TRBJ1-3	TGTGCCAGCAGGAAACGAGCTGGAAACACCATATATTTT	CASRKRAGNTIYF
TRBD1	once	TRBV6-5	TRBJ2-2	TGTGCCAGCAGCCGGGACAGCGACACCGGGGAGCTGTTTTTT	CASSRDSDTGELFF
NA	NA	TRBV7-9	TRBJ1-1	TGTGCCAGCGCAAATGTTTCTCCCTTGCAGGGTGAAGCTTTCTTT	CASANVSPLQGEAFF
NA	NA	TRBV28	TRBJ1-5	TGTGCCAGCACCGAGCAGGGTGGGAATCGGCCCCAGCATTTT	CASTEQGGNRPQHF
NA	NA	TRBV7-8	TRBJ2-7	TGTGCCAGCAGCAGTCACAGTAACGTCTACGAGCAGTACTTC	CASSSHSNVYEQYF
NA	NA	TRBV5-6	TRBJ2-6	TGTGCCAGCAGCTTTTTTCAGGCAGGGGCTGGGGCCAACGTCCTGACTTTC	CASSFFQAGAGANVLTF
TRBD2	NA	TRBV6-4	TRBJ2-1	TGTGCCAGCAGTGACCAGAGCGGGGGGCGGCCTCTTTCTTTCTTC	CASSDQSGGRPLSFF